The 20 T cell receptor beta chains below were found in one sample sequenced in a study of metastatic and nonmetastatic thyroid tumors. TCRdb re-called clones from the PCR reads using MiXCR. The sample consists of tens of thousands of clones, about 4% of them appearing once. Every patient was untreated before thyroid surgery. Sequenced input: blood. The receptors were gathered from a female donor with papillary thyroid cancer or a benign thyroid nodule (not recorded which). Some clones in this sample may be carry-over from other donors' samples.

This clone was picked up many times. The chain employs TRBV4-2 and TRBJ2-7; D unresolved. Looked up from germline, CDR1 is LGHNA and CDR2 is YNFKEQ. This CDR3 spans 18 amino acids. Trimming stripped 0 bases from V and 2 bases from J, with 20 bases between. CDR3 in amino acids: CASSQESPYSSPTYEQYF. DNA for the CDR3: TGTGCCAGCAGCCAAGAATCCCCTTACTCGTCCCCAACCTACGAGCAGTACTTC.

This clone was seen only a few times. A read error may be the cause here, since a much bigger clone is one base away. The rearrangement links TRBV3-1 to TRBJ1-6; TRBD1 might be the D (5 bases). This CDR3 region has 15 residues. V was clipped by 1 base and J by 11 bases, with 15 bases between them. Germline lookup yields CDR1 LGHDT and CDR2 YNNKEL (reference sequence). The CDR3 loop is CASSQAGTLNPPLHF. For the CDR3, the DNA is TGTGCCAGCAGCCAAGCGGGGACTCTGAATCCACCCCTCCACTTT.

There are many counts of this clone. This chain links TRBV30 with TRBJ1-4; perhaps TRBD1 as D (5 bases). The V end was cut by 0 bases, the J end by 4 bases, with 9 bases between. Germline assignment: CDR1 GTSNPN and CDR2 SVGIG (reference sequence). The CDR3 spans 14 residues. CDR3 bases: TGTGCCTGGAGTGTACCAGGGAGTAATGAAAAACTGTTTTTT. Amino acids: CAWSVPGSNEKLFF.

At least ten counts were recorded for this clone. The rearrangement uses TRBV20-1 and TRBJ2-1; 10 positions agree with TRBD2. The ends lost 0 bases at V and 4 bases at J; junction bases unmatched: 3. The CDR3 contains 15 residues. Germline-derived CDR1 and CDR2 are DFQATT and SNEGSKA (reference sequence). Here the CDR3 DNA reads TGCAGTGCTAGAGATCCTAGCGGGAGATACAATGAGCAGTTCTTC. Its protein product is CSARDPSGRYNEQFF.

This clone was found many times. The rearrangement joins TRBV12-3 or TRBV12-4 to TRBJ1-1, with D perhaps matching TRBD1 (5 bases). V was trimmed by 9 bases and J by 4 bases, leaving 12 bases between them. CDR3 length: 12 amino acids. CDR3 bases: TGTGCCAGTAGGGCCGGGGCCACTGAAGCTTTCTTT. This encodes CASRAGATEAFF.

This clone was observed many times. The chain links TRBV12-3 or TRBV12-4 to TRBJ1-1, with TRBD1 as a possible D gene (5 bases). Trimming cost V 6 bases and J 0 bases, with 5 bases left between them. The CDR3 runs to 12 residues. The CDR3 loop reads CASRGLNTEAFF. In nucleotides, the CDR3 is TGTGCCAGCAGGGGGCTGAACACTGAAGCTTTCTTT.

This clone was recorded at least ten times. The genes are TRBV20-1 and TRBJ1-3; tentative D call: TRBD1 (5 bases). The germline V gene has CDR1 DFQATT and CDR2 SNEGSKA (reference sequence). The CDR3 totals 15 residues. The V end was cut by 6 bases, the J end by 2 bases, with 17 bases between. CDR3 sequence: CSAQWGGGPGNTIYF. CDR3 DNA sequence: TGCAGTGCGCAATGGGGGGGAGGACCTGGAAACACCATATATTTT.

The rearrangement uses TRBV27 and TRBJ2-7; D is uncertain. CDR1 MNHEY and CDR2 SMNVEV come from the germline V gene (reference sequence). The CDR3 spans 13 residues. Trimming shortened V by 8 bases and J by 2 bases, and 13 bases separated the two germline ends. The DNA of the CDR3 is TGTGCCAGCCTACAGCGTGGGCCCTACGAGCAGTACTTC. Protein product: CASLQRGPYEQYF.

This clone was seen more than once but under ten times. The J gene is TRBJ1-1, the V gene TRBV20-1; TRBD1 aligns across 8 bases. The CDR3 sequence is 12 residues long. The V segment lost 8 bases and the J segment 4 bases; nucleotides outside the gene matches: 6. The germline CDR1 and CDR2 sequences are DFQATT and SNEGSKA (reference sequence). The CDR3 sequence: CSSLGQGTEAFF. The CDR3 nucleotides read TGCAGTTCCCTAGGACAGGGCACTGAAGCTTTCTTT.

The chain employs TRBV7-8 and TRBJ2-3; 13 bases map to TRBD2. The CDR3 runs to 17 residues. V dropped 5 bases and J dropped 6; count of bases not matched to a gene: 11. Germline CDR1 reads SGHVS; CDR2 reads FQNEAQ. The CDR3 sequence: CASSPGLAGARRDTQYF. Written as DNA, the CDR3 is TGTGCCAGCAGCCCCGGACTAGCGGGAGCAAGGAGGGATACGCAGTATTTT.

This clone was counted ten times or more. The V and J genes are TRBV27 and TRBJ2-2; 9 bases are shared with TRBD1. The CDR3 loop spans 17 amino acids. In germline, CDR1 is MNHEY, CDR2 SMNVEV (reference sequence). Trimming removed 3 bases from V and 2 bases from J; junction bases left unmatched: 7. Here the CDR3 reads CASSFIRGQGNTGELFF. The CDR3 DNA follows: TGTGCCAGCAGTTTTATACGGGGACAGGGTAACACCGGGGAGCTGTTTTTT.

The sample holds many counts of this clone. The gene calls are TRBV5-1 and TRBJ2-2; the match to TRBD1 covers 10 bases. V lost 4 bases and J lost 5; bases outside the gene matches: 11. Germline V gives CDR1 SGHRS, CDR2 YFSETQ. This CDR3 is 17 amino acids long. CDR3 residues: CASSPTGTGVGTGELFF. The CDR3 DNA is TGCGCCAGCAGCCCCACCGGGACAGGGGTGGGGACCGGGGAGCTGTTTTTT.

The table lists this clone with many counts. This chain connects TRBV3-1 to TRBJ2-7, with D unclear. Germline CDR1 and CDR2: LGHDT and YNNKEL (reference sequence). This CDR3 region has 12 residues. The germline V and J ends were trimmed by 4 bases and 0 bases, with 4 bases remaining between them. In DNA form, the CDR3 reads TGTGCCAGCAGCCCGAGCTCCTACGAGCAGTACTTC. Translated: CASSPSSYEQYF.

The sample holds many counts of this clone. V usage is TRBV3-1 and J usage is TRBJ1-6; the D gene is possibly TRBD1 (5 bases). The V and J ends lost 5 bases and 10 bases respectively, with 15 bases between them. Germline values: CDR1 LGHDT, CDR2 YNNKEL (reference sequence). The CDR3 has 14 residues. The CDR3 protein is CASSLGPVGSPLHF. CDR3 in DNA: TGTGCCAGCAGCTTGGGGCCTGTAGGCTCACCCCTCCACTTT. The full variable domain, its missing parts supplied by reference TRBV3-1 and TRBJ1-6, is DTAVSQTPKYLVTQMGNDKSIKCEQNLGHDTMYWYKQDSKKFLKIMFSYNNKELIINETVPNRFSPKSPDKAHLNLHINSLELGDSAVYFCASSLGPVGSPLHFGNGTRLTVT.

This clone has more than one count but fewer than ten. V usage is TRBV7-9 and J usage is TRBJ2-5; no clear D. Trimming stripped 5 bases from V and 4 bases from J, with 14 bases between. This CDR3 region has 14 residues. CDR1 SEHNR and CDR2 FQNEAQ come from the germline V gene (reference sequence). CDR3 bases: TGTGCCAGCAGCCGGTCAAAGGCAACAGAGACCCAGTACTTC. Translating it yields CASSRSKATETQYF.

This clone was observed at least ten times. The chain recombines TRBV28 with TRBJ2-2, with 12 bases that match TRBD2. The germline CDR1 and CDR2 sequences are MDHEN and SYDVKM. J lost 5 bases, V lost 2 bases, and 0 bases had no gene match. The CDR3 totals 15 residues. CDR3 sequence: CASSLLAGGTGELFF. In DNA form, the CDR3 reads TGTGCCAGCAGTTTACTAGCGGGAGGGACCGGGGAGCTGTTTTTT.

Concerning this clone itself: This may be a read error: a much more frequent sequence differs by one nucleotide. The chain combines TRBV5-8 with TRBJ2-5; 9 nucleotides match TRBD2. Per the germline V gene, CDR1 is SGHTS and CDR2 is YDEGEE. The CDR3 covers 17 residues. The CDR3 DNA sequence: TGTGCCAGCAGCTCGGACACTAGCGGGCGCCCACCGGAGACCCATTACTTC. It translates to CASSSDTSGRPPETHYF.

This chain uses TRBV10-2 with TRBJ1-2; unclear D gene. The V gene's germline CDR1 is WSHSY and CDR2 SAAADI. CDR3 size: 13 residues. Trimming shortened V by 3 bases and J by 4 bases, and 9 bases separated the two germline ends. CDR3 in DNA: TGCGCCAGCAGTGAACGGGTAACCTATGGCTACACCTTC. Translation: CASSERVTYGYTF.

V usage is TRBV27 and J usage is TRBJ1-4; perhaps TRBD1 as D (5 bases). Germline V CDR1 and CDR2: MNHEY, SMNVEV (reference sequence). V was trimmed by 3 bases and J by 7 bases, leaving 6 bases between them. CDR3 length: 12 amino acids. In DNA form, the CDR3 reads TGTGCCAGCAGTTTTGGGGGTGAAAAACTGTTTTTT. Amino acids: CASSFGGEKLFF.

This clone has at least ten counts. This rearrangement joins TRBV2 to TRBJ2-3, with D tentatively TRBD1 (6 bases). This CDR3 contains 13 residues. The V end lost 7 bases, the J end lost 10 bases, and 18 bases lay between the germline ends. CDR1 and CDR2 from the germline V gene are SNHLY and FYNNEI. The CDR3 region has the DNA TGTGCCAGCACGCGGACAGAGCAGTTGCCGCAGTATTTT. It codes for CASTRTEQLPQYF.